This TCR beta chain is drawn from a study of blood T cell repertoires in COVID-19. Cohort 3 recovery required two negative PCRs, clearance, or symptom resolution. Authors' analysis steps: Estimation of nucleated cell counts was performed using reference gene primer amplification. This table comes from immunoSEQ multiplex PCR, and its TCRdb copy is limited to in-frame clones, with some not included. The V and J calls and clone size come from that table; D and trimming were worked out from the DNA. The sample lists about 150,000 clones, less than 90% occurring once. This receptor was taken from a woman between 50 and 59 years old who had recovered from COVID-19. Sequencing was performed on PBMCs or T cells enriched from blood (not recorded which).

This CDR3 reads CASSLGSGRAEETQYF. The CDR3 DNA reads TGTGCCAGCAGTCTCGGTAGCGGGAGGGCGGAAGAGACCCAGTACTTC. The chain carries TRBV28 and TRBJ2-5; 11 nucleotides align to TRBD2. With V trimmed by 5 bases and J by 3 bases, 8 bases remained unmatched. The CDR3 contains 16 residues. Per germline, CDR1 MDHEN and CDR2 SYDVKM.